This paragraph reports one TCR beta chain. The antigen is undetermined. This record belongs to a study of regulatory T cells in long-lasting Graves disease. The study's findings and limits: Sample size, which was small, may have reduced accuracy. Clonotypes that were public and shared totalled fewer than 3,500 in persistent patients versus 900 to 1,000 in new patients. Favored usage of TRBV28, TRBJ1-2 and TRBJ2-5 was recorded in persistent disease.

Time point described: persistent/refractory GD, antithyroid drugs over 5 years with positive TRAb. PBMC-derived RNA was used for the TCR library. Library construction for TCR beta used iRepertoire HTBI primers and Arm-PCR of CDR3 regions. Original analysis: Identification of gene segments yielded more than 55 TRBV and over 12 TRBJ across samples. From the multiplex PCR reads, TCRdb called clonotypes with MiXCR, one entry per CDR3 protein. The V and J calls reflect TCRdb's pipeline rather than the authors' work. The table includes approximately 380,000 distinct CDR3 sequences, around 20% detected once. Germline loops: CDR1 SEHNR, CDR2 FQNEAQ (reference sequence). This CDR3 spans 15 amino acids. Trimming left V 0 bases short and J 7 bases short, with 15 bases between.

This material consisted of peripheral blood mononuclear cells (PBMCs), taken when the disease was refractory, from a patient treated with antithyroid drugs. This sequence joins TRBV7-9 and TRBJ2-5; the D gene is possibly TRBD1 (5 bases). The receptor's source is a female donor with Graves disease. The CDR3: CASSLALLRQGTQYF. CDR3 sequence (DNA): TGTGCCAGCAGCTTAGCGCTGCTCCGGCAGGGGACCCAGTACTTC.